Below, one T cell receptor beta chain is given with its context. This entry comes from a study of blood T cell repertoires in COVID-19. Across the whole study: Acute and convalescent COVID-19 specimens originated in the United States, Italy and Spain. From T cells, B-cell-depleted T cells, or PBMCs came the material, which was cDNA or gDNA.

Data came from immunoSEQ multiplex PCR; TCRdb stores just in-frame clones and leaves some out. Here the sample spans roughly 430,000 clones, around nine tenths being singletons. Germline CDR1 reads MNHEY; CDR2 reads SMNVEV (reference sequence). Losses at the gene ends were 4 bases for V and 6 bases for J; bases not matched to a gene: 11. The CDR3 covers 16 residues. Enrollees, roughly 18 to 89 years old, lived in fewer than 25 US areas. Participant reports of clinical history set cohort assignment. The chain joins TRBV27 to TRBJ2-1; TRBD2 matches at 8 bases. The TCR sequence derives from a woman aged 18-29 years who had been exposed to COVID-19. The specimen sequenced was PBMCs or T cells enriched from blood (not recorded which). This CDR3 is CASSSLPGLGGNEQFF. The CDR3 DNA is TGTGCCAGCAGTTCACTTCCGGGACTAGGAGGCAATGAGCAGTTCTTC.